Following are 10 T cell receptor beta chains from one sample sequenced in a study of T cell responses to AZD1222 COVID-19 vaccine. Produced via immunoSEQ multiplex PCR; TCRdb's table is partial and in-frame only. Among about 130,000 clones listed, 88% were seen once. The sequenced sample was peripheral blood, obtained on day 0 of MenACWY control vaccination. The receptors stem from an adult in good health.

The V call is TRBV2, the J call TRBJ2-7, with D hard to call. Germline V CDR1 and CDR2: SNHLY, FYNNEI. The V end was cut by 4 bases, the J end by 5 bases, with 12 bases between. This CDR3 is 13 amino acids long. The CDR3 reads CASSVEYRNEQYF. The CDR3 region has the DNA TGTGCCAGCAGTGTAGAATACAGAAACGAGCAGTACTTC.

The chain couples TRBV11-2 to TRBJ2-7; 7 nucleotides agree with TRBD1. From germline, CDR1 is SGHAT and CDR2 FQNNGV. V gave up 4 bases and J gave up 6 bases; unmatched junction bases: 6. This CDR3 is built from 13 residues. The CDR3 here is CASSYTGVAEQYF. CDR3 coding DNA: TGTGCCAGCAGCTATACAGGGGTAGCCGAGCAGTACTTC. Full variable domain (missing parts from reference TRBV11-2 and TRBJ2-7): EAGVAQSPRYKIIEKRQSVAFWCNPISGHATLYWYQQILGQGPKLLIQFQNNGVVDDSQLPKDRFSAERLKGVDSTLKIQPAKLEDSAVYLCASSYTGVAEQYFGPGTRLTVT.

The chain combines TRBV6-5 with TRBJ1-5; D may be TRBD1 (5 bases). Germline V gives CDR1 MNHEY, CDR2 SVGAGI. This CDR3 comprises 14 residues. Trimming stripped 11 bases from V and 2 bases from J, with 16 bases between. The CDR3 sequence: CAVGEGSGNQPQHF. The CDR3 nucleotides read TGTGCCGTCGGGGAGGGGTCCGGCAATCAGCCCCAGCATTTT.

The V gene is TRBV27, the J gene TRBJ1-4, with a tentative D call TRBD1 (6 bases). The germline gives CDR1 MNHEY, CDR2 SMNVEV (reference sequence). This CDR3 is 15 amino acids long. With 7 bases removed from V and 3 bases from J, the gap between germline ends came to 15 bases. The CDR3 loop reads CASIAGGFANEKLFF. The DNA for the CDR3 is TGTGCCAGCATTGCGGGGGGCTTCGCTAATGAAAAACTGTTTTTT.

This clone was found once. V and J are TRBV11-2 and TRBJ2-5, with D unclear. V lost 4 bases and J 1 base, leaving 4 bases between the germline ends. The CDR3 length is 12 residues. Looked up from germline, CDR1 is SGHAT and CDR2 is FQNNGV. The DNA for the CDR3 is TGTGCCAGCAGCTCCTTCCAAGAGACCCAGTACTTC. It codes for CASSSFQETQYF.

The chain couples TRBV12-3 or TRBV12-4 to TRBJ1-2; D is possibly TRBD1 (5 bases). The CDR3 length is 13 residues. V was clipped by 7 bases and J by 4 bases, with 13 bases between them. The CDR3 is CASTLGQGYGYTF. The DNA for the CDR3 is TGTGCCAGCACCTTAGGGCAGGGCTATGGCTACACCTTC.

The chain links TRBV5-1 to TRBJ2-1; D is perhaps TRBD1 or TRBD2 (6 bases each). The germline V gene encodes CDR1 SGHRS and CDR2 YFSETQ. V shed 0 bases and J shed 2 bases, with 12 bases lying between them. This CDR3 is 16 amino acids long. The CDR3 DNA follows: TGCGCCAGCAGCTTGGTTCCGGAGGGGGCCTACAATGAGCAGTTCTTC. Translation gives CASSLVPEGAYNEQFF.

The rearrangement uses TRBV30 and TRBJ1-1, with 8 bases identical to TRBD1. There are 15 residues in the CDR3. The V segment lost 1 base and the J segment 6 bases; nucleotides outside the gene matches: 10. Germline V gene sequence: CDR1 GTSNPN, CDR2 SVGIG (reference sequence). The CDR3 reads CAWSALTPDRAEAFF. CDR3 nucleotide sequence: TGTGCCTGGAGTGCCCTTACTCCGGACAGGGCTGAAGCTTTCTTT.

The V and J genes are TRBV3-1 (or the pseudogene TRBV3-2) and TRBJ1-2; D is perhaps TRBD1 (6 bases). Trimming removed 4 bases at V and 7 bases at J, with 22 bases between. CDR1 is LGHDT and CDR2 is YNNKEL in the germline V gene (reference sequence). The CDR3 is made up of 16 amino acids. The CDR3 DNA sequence: TGTGCCAGCAGCCTCCTGGCGGGGGCGGGTATTGTTGGCTACACCTTC. Protein sequence: CASSLLAGAGIVGYTF.

This clone was seen once. The rearrangement uses TRBV19 and TRBJ1-1; D gene uncertain. Germline V gives CDR1 LNHDA, CDR2 SQIVND (reference sequence). The CDR3 spans 20 residues. V lost 3 bases to trimming and J lost 1 base, with 27 bases between them. The CDR3 here is CASSMVPRGLGRTGNTEAFF. CDR3 in DNA: TGTGCCAGTAGTATGGTCCCTCGTGGGTTGGGCCGCACGGGGAACACTGAAGCTTTCTTT.